These 23 T cell receptor beta chains originate from one sample sequenced in a study of immune heterogeneity within non-small cell lung tumors. The authors amplified TCR beta CDR3 by multiplex PCR with 32 V and 13 J primers. Using its own MiXCR run on the multiplex PCR reads, TCRdb lists one record per CDR3 protein. The sample has more than 2,500 distinct CDR3 sequences, roughly a quarter seen once. Bulk tumor genomic DNA (600 ng per sample) served as template. Widely spaced biopsies, several per primary tumor, were obtained at surgery. It was patients with untreated, newly diagnosed non-small cell lung cancer who underwent curative surgery. The sequencing sample was made of lung tumor tissue. The receptors here all came from a man aged 60 to 69 with non-small cell lung cancer.

This clonotype is labeled medium-sized. This sequence joins TRBV5-1 and TRBJ2-2; no definite D call. CDR1 and CDR2 from the germline V gene are SGHRS and YFSETQ. The CDR3 runs 13 residues. V lost 4 bases and J 6 bases, leaving 10 bases between the germline ends. In nucleotides, the CDR3 is TGCGCCAGCAGCCCCCTTGAGCCCGGGGAGCTGTTTTTT. This gives the protein CASSPLEPGELFF.

A few counts support this clonotype. The chain is built from TRBV14 and TRBJ2-3; D is undetermined. V lost 2 bases to trimming and J lost 6 bases, with 18 bases between them. Germline lookup yields CDR1 SGHDN and CDR2 FVKESK. This CDR3 has 16 amino acids. In DNA form, the CDR3 reads TGTGCCAGCAGCCAAAGGAGAGGAGCGATATTGGATACGCAGTATTTT. It specifies CASSQRRGAILDTQYF. Full variable domain (missing parts from reference TRBV14 and TRBJ2-3): EAGVTQFPSHSVIEKGQTVTLRCDPISGHDNLYWYRRVMGKEIKFLLHFVKESKQDESGMPNNRFLAERTGGTYSTLKVQPAELEDSGVYFCASSQRRGAILDTQYFGPGTRLTVL.

This clonotype was detected a few times. The chain uses TRBV2 and TRBJ1-6; D uncertain. This CDR3 comprises 16 residues. Germline V CDR1 and CDR2: SNHLY, FYNNEI. V lost 0 bases and J lost 6, with 12 bases in between. The CDR3 here is CASSEASGGGNSPLHF. In nucleotides, the CDR3 is TGTGCCAGCAGTGAAGCAAGTGGAGGCGGTAATTCACCCCTCCACTTT.

Note on this clonotype: The conserved closing phenylalanine or tryptophan is absent in this CDR3, likely reflecting a read error. The rearrangement uses TRBV5-1 and TRBJ2-5; D unclear. Germline CDR1 reads SGHRS; CDR2 reads YFSETQ. There are 14 residues in the CDR3. V lost 0 bases and J lost 3, with 9 bases in between. The CDR3 DNA sequence: TGCGCCAGCAGCTTGGGTCCCGCAGAAGAGACCCAGTACGTC. Its translation is CASSLGPAEETQYV.

With regard to this clonotype: This may be a read error: a much more frequent sequence differs by one nucleotide. The V call is TRBV5-1, the J call TRBJ2-3; possible D gene TRBD1, 5 bases. Trimming removed 7 bases at V and 1 base at J, with 10 bases between. Germline loops: CDR1 SGHRS, CDR2 YFSETQ. This CDR3 has 13 residues. The CDR3 sequence is CASGAARTDTQYF. CDR3 DNA sequence: TGCGCCAGCGGGGCGGCCCGCACAGATACGCAGTATTTT.

This clonotype was counted a few times. The CDR3 DNA reads as TGTGCCAGCAGCTTGGGCCCAGGGGCAAATCAGCCCCAGCATTTT. Residues: CASSLGPGANQPQHF. The chain employs TRBV5-5 and TRBJ1-5; a weak D match, TRBD1 (6 bases). The ends were cut back, 0 bases at V and 4 bases at J, with 11 bases in the middle. CDR1 is SGHKS and CDR2 is YYEKEE in the germline V gene (reference sequence). The CDR3 covers 15 residues.

This chain links TRBV15 with TRBJ1-1; TRBD1 might be the D (5 bases). Per the germline V gene, CDR1 is LNHNV and CDR2 is YYDKDF (reference sequence). With 1 base removed from V and 7 bases from J, the gap between germline ends came to 16 bases. There are 15 residues in the CDR3. This CDR3 reads CATSRVKGLGSEAFF. The CDR3, as DNA: TGTGCCACCAGCAGAGTTAAGGGGTTGGGCAGTGAAGCTTTCTTT.

This clonotype is medium-sized in the sample. J is TRBJ2-1 and V is TRBV12-3 or TRBV12-4; 14 bases match TRBD2. The ends lost 6 bases at V and 8 bases at J; junction bases unmatched: 6. The CDR3 is 15 amino acids. The CDR3: CASRPGLAGVDEQFF. CDR3 nucleotides: TGTGCCAGCAGGCCGGGACTAGCGGGAGTCGATGAGCAGTTCTTC.

Judged by abundance, this clonotype is medium-sized. The CDR3 DNA follows: TGTGCCAGCAGCGTTGGTGCCGGGACAGGGAGCGGGCAGCCCCAGCATTTT. Protein product: CASSVGAGTGSGQPQHF. V usage is TRBV9 and J usage is TRBJ1-5, with 9 bases fitting TRBD1. J gave up 7 bases and V 2 bases, and 13 bases lay outside the gene matches. The CDR3 runs to 17 residues. From germline, CDR1 is SGDLS and CDR2 YYNGEE. Combining the CDR3 with reference TRBV9 and TRBJ1-5 gives the whole variable domain DSGVTQTPKHLITATGQRVTLRCSPRSGDLSVYWYQQSLDQGLQFLIQYYNGEERAKGNILERFSAQQFPDLHSELNLSSLELGDSALYFCASSVGAGTGSGQPQHFGDGTRLSIL.

This clonotype is medium-sized (0.01 to 0.1%). This sequence joins TRBV4-2 and TRBJ1-6; D not resolved. V shed 4 bases and J shed 7 bases, with 11 bases lying between them. The CDR3 runs 14 residues. From germline, CDR1 is LGHNA and CDR2 YNFKEQ. The CDR3 nucleotides are TGTGCCAGCAGCCTTAAACAAGAGAATTCACCCCTCCACTTT. This gives the protein CASSLKQENSPLHF.

With respect to this clonotype: Given the absence of the conserved phenylalanine or tryptophan at the CDR3 end, a read error is likely. This rearrangement joins TRBV2 to TRBJ2-1, with TRBD2 matching 12 bases. Germline-derived CDR1 and CDR2 are SNHLY and FYNNEI. The CDR3 runs 16 residues. The J segment lost 2 bases and the V segment lost 6 bases, leaving 5 bases of the junction unmatched. Here the CDR3 reads CASRRTSGKAYNEQFC. DNA of the CDR3: TGTGCCAGCAGAAGGACTAGCGGGAAGGCCTACAATGAGCAGTTCTGC.

By frequency in the sample, this clonotype is medium-sized. This sequence joins TRBV6-2 or TRBV6-3 and TRBJ1-5; D may be TRBD1 (6 bases). The CDR3 runs to 13 residues. The germline CDR1 and CDR2 sequences are MNHEY and SVGEGT. Trimming took 6 bases from V and 7 from J, leaving 13 bases between them. CDR3 protein: CASSWTEEQPQHF. The DNA of the CDR3 is TGTGCCAGCAGCTGGACAGAGGAACAGCCCCAGCATTTT.

This chain connects TRBV19 to TRBJ1-5; 7 positions agree with TRBD1. CDR3 size: 15 residues. Per germline, CDR1 LNHDA and CDR2 SQIVND (reference sequence). The V gene end was trimmed by 0 bases and the J gene end by 7 bases; junction bases not matched to a gene: 6. The CDR3 is CASSIDEGAWQPQHF. CDR3 DNA: TGTGCCAGTAGTATAGATGAGGGGGCATGGCAGCCCCAGCATTTT.

By proportion, this clonotype is medium-sized. This chain links TRBV10-2 with TRBJ2-7, with TRBD1 identical over 7 bases. The CDR3 length is 12 residues. J was trimmed by 6 bases and V by 8 bases; bases with no gene match: 7. The germline V gene encodes CDR1 WSHSY and CDR2 SAAADI. CDR3 region: CASRDSLFEQYF. As DNA, the CDR3 is TGCGCCAGCCGGGACAGTTTATTCGAGCAGTACTTC.

This clonotype rates as medium-sized. V is TRBV4-2 and J is TRBJ2-2; tentatively, D is TRBD2 (6 bases). Germline CDR1 reads LGHNA; CDR2 reads YNFKEQ. Trimming took 0 bases from V and 1 from J, leaving 12 bases between them. The CDR3 covers 17 residues. The CDR3 DNA reads as TGTGCCAGCAGCCAAGAAGAGTTTAGCGGGAACACCGGGGAGCTGTTTTTT. This encodes CASSQEEFSGNTGELFF.

A single count supports this clonotype. One base away lies a much larger clone, so this may be a sequencing read error. The chain combines TRBV19 with TRBJ2-3; D not certain. Trimming removed 7 bases at V and 2 bases at J, with 7 bases between. The CDR3 is 12 residues long. CDR1 is LNHDA, CDR2 SQIVND, per germline (reference sequence). The CDR3: CASIGSTDTQYF. The CDR3 coding sequence is TGTGCCAGTATCGGTTCCACAGATACGCAGTATTTT.

This clonotype ranks as medium-sized. The V gene is TRBV6-1, the J gene TRBJ1-5, with D hard to call. Trimming shortened V by 5 bases and J by 0 bases, and 8 bases separated the two germline ends. CDR3 length: 14 amino acids. CDR1 and CDR2 from the germline V gene are MNHNS and SASEGT. CDR3 coding DNA: TGTGCCAGCAGTCCGGTGGTTAGCAATCAGCCCCAGCATTTT. It encodes CASSPVVSNQPQHF.

Concerning this clonotype: This sequence may be a read error, since a much larger clone differs from it by one base. This rearrangement joins TRBV5-1 to TRBJ1-4, with D uncertain. The CDR3 loop spans 14 amino acids. CDR1 and CDR2 (germline): SGHRS, YFSETQ. V gave up 0 bases and J gave up 10 bases, with 13 bases separating them. CDR3 residues: CASSLDSKGGKLFF. In DNA, the CDR3 is TGCGCCAGCAGCTTGGACTCGAAGGGCGGAAAACTGTTTTTT.

CDR3 region: CATSRDGLPTDTQYF. CDR3 sequence (DNA): TGTGCCACCAGCAGAGATGGCCTACCGACAGATACGCAGTATTTT. This chain uses TRBV15 with TRBJ2-3, with D uncertain. The CDR3 consists of 15 residues. The germline V and J ends were trimmed by 0 bases and 3 bases, with 10 bases remaining between them. The germline V gene encodes CDR1 LNHNV and CDR2 YYDKDF (reference sequence).

This clonotype came up a few times. The gene calls are TRBV28 and TRBJ2-1, with TRBD2 identical over 11 bases. Per the germline V gene, CDR1 is MDHEN and CDR2 is SYDVKM. The J segment lost 4 bases and the V segment lost 6 bases, leaving 8 bases of the junction unmatched. The CDR3 extends over 16 amino acids. The CDR3 sequence: CASRTFGLAGYNEQFF. The CDR3 nucleotides read TGTGCCAGCAGAACCTTCGGACTAGCGGGTTACAATGAGCAGTTCTTC.

By frequency in the sample, this clonotype is medium-sized (0.01 to 0.1%). The V call is TRBV12-3 or TRBV12-4, the J call TRBJ1-2; TRBD1 is a possible D gene (6 bases). V dropped 4 bases and J dropped 5 bases, with 14 bases sitting between them. The CDR3 consists of 14 residues. As DNA, the CDR3 is TGTGCCAGCAGTTCCGGACAGTTTCGGTATGGCTACACCTTC. As protein: CASSSGQFRYGYTF.

This clonotype was counted only a few times. V usage is TRBV4-1 and J usage is TRBJ1-4, with D perhaps TRBD1 (6 bases). Trimming removed 0 bases at V and 0 bases at J, with 11 bases between. The CDR3 runs 17 residues. Germline CDR1 reads MGHRA; CDR2 reads YSYEKL. CDR3: CASSQEGGFATNEKLFF. DNA for the CDR3: TGCGCCAGCAGCCAAGAAGGGGGATTTGCAACTAATGAAAAACTGTTTTTT.

This clonotype was detected only a few times. The chain couples TRBV6-5 to TRBJ2-3; D not certain. There are 13 residues in the CDR3. Germline V gene sequence: CDR1 MNHEY, CDR2 SVGAGI. V shed 2 bases and J shed 4 bases, with 7 bases lying between them. The CDR3 nucleotides read TGTGCCAGCAGTTACCTTGTCTCAGATACGCAGTATTTT. Translated, it gives CASSYLVSDTQYF.